This TCR beta chain was sequenced for a study of cytomegalovirus exposure and HLA in healthy donors. The PCR had 60 Vbeta and 13 Jbeta primers. Data came from immunoSEQ multiplex PCR; TCRdb stores just in-frame clones and leaves some out. The data show some 140,000 clones, 70% to 80% seen once. Likely unrecorded immune exposures existed in these nominally healthy donors. To note about this clone: The antigen remains undetermined.

Study-level findings and limits: Later analysis identified several of the most significant clusters that appeared linked to common viral pathogens.

The sample consisted of PBMCs. This clonotype originated in a man aged 25 to 40 in good health and CMV-seronegative.

CDR3 loop: CASSLSSRLAGNEQFF. The DNA of the CDR3 is TGTGCCAGCAGCTTGAGTTCCCGACTAGCCGGCAATGAGCAGTTCTTC. The V and J genes are TRBV5-6 and TRBJ2-1; TRBD2 aligns across 7 bases. Looked up from germline, CDR1 is SGHDT and CDR2 is YYEEEE. This CDR3 region has 16 residues. V lost 1 base, J lost 6 bases, and 10 bases stayed unmatched.